Below, 17 T cell receptor beta chains from the same sample are listed, as sequenced in a study of memory CD4+ T cells and cytomegalovirus serostatus. TCRdb keeps only in-frame clones here, not all; method: immunoSEQ multiplex PCR. Of about 57,000 clones in the sample, roughly four fifths were seen once. The sort gate was single viable CD3+CD4+CD8-CD45RO+ cells for memory CD4+ T cells. Sequenced: memory CD4+ T cells from blood. The source is an adult in good health and CMV-seronegative.

Concerning this clone itself: One junction end does not reproduce the germline sequence, and a read error may be involved. The chain employs TRBV11-1 and TRBJ2-1; 9 nucleotides match TRBD1. The CDR3 has 16 residues. Germline values: CDR1 SGHAT, CDR2 FQDESV (reference sequence). This chain's CDR3 is CASSVAGTGLLNEQFF. The CDR3 nucleotides are TGTGCCAGCAGCGTAGCCGGGACAGGGCTCTTGAATGAGCAGTTCTTC.

J is TRBJ1-4 and V is TRBV5-1; D not resolved. Germline V gene lookup returns CDR1 SGHRS and CDR2 YFSETQ. The V end lost 1 base, the J end lost 3 bases, and 7 bases lay between the germline ends. There are 14 residues in the CDR3. CDR3 nucleotides: TGCGCCAGCAGCTTGTACGGACCTAATGAAAAACTGTTTTTT. Encoded protein: CASSLYGPNEKLFF. The full variable domain, rest sourced from reference TRBV5-1 and TRBJ1-4, is KAGVTQTPRYLIKTRGQQVTLSCSPISGHRSVSWYQQTPGQGLQFLFEYFSETQRNKGNFPGRFSGRQFSNSRSEMNVSTLELGDSALYLCASSLYGPNEKLFFGSGTQLSVL.

The gene calls are TRBV7-9 and TRBJ2-5; D is possibly TRBD2 (6 bases). V was cut by 6 bases and J by 1 base, with 18 bases left in between. Germline V lookup: CDR1 SEHNR, CDR2 FQNEAQ (reference sequence). The CDR3 consists of 16 residues. CDR3 in amino acids: CASRGGKTPIQETQYF. In DNA, the CDR3 is TGTGCCAGCAGGGGCGGGAAAACCCCGATCCAAGAGACCCAGTACTTC.

This clone was observed a single time. V usage is TRBV7-9 and J usage is TRBJ2-3; either TRBD1 or TRBD2 may fit D (5 bases each). V lost 2 bases and J 6 bases, leaving 18 bases between the germline ends. The CDR3 totals 16 residues. Germline CDR1 is SEHNR and CDR2 is FQNEAQ (reference sequence). CDR3 sequence: CASSLFGARRTDTQYF. In DNA, the CDR3 is TGTGCCAGCAGCTTATTCGGGGCCCGAAGGACGGATACGCAGTATTTT.

V gene TRBV6-5 combines with J gene TRBJ2-5; 8 nucleotides line up with TRBD2. This CDR3 has 13 residues. CDR1 MNHEY and CDR2 SVGAGI come from the germline V gene. J gave up 6 bases and V 7 bases, and 7 bases lay outside the gene matches. In DNA form, the CDR3 reads TGTGCCAGCAAAAAAGCGGGGGTCAAGACCCAGTACTTC. Encoded protein: CASKKAGVKTQYF.

The rearrangement uses TRBV9 and TRBJ1-4, with 7 bases aligning to TRBD1. This CDR3 region has 14 residues. After removal of 7 bases from V and 1 base from J, the junction contained 4 bases not matched to a gene. The germline CDR1 and CDR2 sequences are SGDLS and YYNGEE. CDR3 nucleotide sequence: TGTGCCAGCGGAAGACAGGGAACTAATGAAAAACTGTTTTTT. Translation: CASGRQGTNEKLFF.

The chain carries TRBV6-1 and TRBJ1-5, with D maybe TRBD1 (5 bases). The CDR3 has 14 amino acids. V was clipped by 4 bases and J by 4 bases, with 11 bases between them. Germline CDR1 reads MNHNS; CDR2 reads SASEGT. The CDR3 region is CASSANRRNQPQHF. The CDR3 nucleotides are TGTGCCAGCAGTGCCAACAGGAGGAATCAGCCCCAGCATTTT.

V gene TRBV4-1 combines with J gene TRBJ2-1; 10 bases are a match to TRBD1. Looked up from germline, CDR1 is MGHRA and CDR2 is YSYEKL. V lost 2 bases and J lost 9; bases outside the gene matches: 7. The CDR3 covers 15 residues. The CDR3 bases are TGCGCCAGCAGCCAACTAGGACAGGGGGGGCCTGAGCAGTTCTTC. Amino acid sequence: CASSQLGQGGPEQFF.

As DNA, the CDR3 is TGTGCCAGCAGCTTAGTCGATCGGGGAATCTACACCTTC. Residues: CASSLVDRGIYTF. V gene TRBV7-8 combines with J gene TRBJ1-2, with D unclear. Deletions cut 1 base from V and 10 bases from J, with 13 bases between. This CDR3 region has 13 residues. Germline assignment: CDR1 SGHVS and CDR2 FQNEAQ.

The J gene is TRBJ2-1, the V gene TRBV9, with TRBD1 matching 9 bases. CDR1 is SGDLS and CDR2 is YYNGEE in the germline V gene. V lost 2 bases to trimming and J lost 7 bases; unmatched junction nucleotides: 7. The CDR3 consists of 15 residues. This CDR3 is CASSVAGTGFNEQFF. CDR3 DNA: TGTGCCAGCAGCGTCGCCGGGACAGGGTTTAATGAGCAGTTCTTC.

V and J are TRBV2 and TRBJ2-7; tentative D call: TRBD2 (7 bases). V lost 8 bases and J lost 4, with 27 bases in between. The CDR3 is 17 residues long. Germline CDR1 SNHLY, CDR2 FYNNEI. DNA of the CDR3: TGTGCCAGCGACGGGGTGGGGGGGCCCCGGTGGGGGTACGAGCAGTACTTC. It is translated as CASDGVGGPRWGYEQYF.

The chain recombines TRBV4-2 with TRBJ1-2; TRBD1 is a possible D gene (5 bases). V lost 4 bases and J 12 bases, leaving 15 bases between the germline ends. The germline gives CDR1 LGHNA, CDR2 YNFKEQ. This CDR3 has 12 residues. CDR3 bases: TGTGCCAGCAGCCCCAATGGCGCAGGGCACACCTTC. Translating gives CASSPNGAGHTF.

The chain uses TRBV28 and TRBJ2-2, with a tentative D call TRBD1 (7 bases). V was pared by 11 bases and J by 4 bases, with 23 bases between. The CDR3 is made up of 16 amino acids. Germline-derived CDR1 and CDR2 are MDHEN and SYDVKM. CDR3 loop: CASKGTQGRLTGELFF. The CDR3 DNA reads as TGTGCCTCCAAGGGGACACAGGGGAGGCTCACCGGGGAGCTGTTTTTT.

This clone occurred a few times. The rearrangement uses TRBV6-1 and TRBJ2-7, with D possibly called TRBD1 or TRBD2 (7 bases each). Trimming cost V 1 base and J 4 bases, with 23 bases left between them. Germline V lookup: CDR1 MNHNS, CDR2 SASEGT. The CDR3 length is 18 residues. The CDR3 nucleotides read TGTGCCAGCAGTGAAGGGTGGTTCCGGGGGGACAGCCCTTACGAGCAGTACTTC. Encoded protein: CASSEGWFRGDSPYEQYF.

J is TRBJ2-3 and V is TRBV5-1; 10 positions agree with TRBD1. The CDR3 covers 15 residues. Germline V gene sequence: CDR1 SGHRS, CDR2 YFSETQ. After removal of 1 base from V and 4 bases from J, the junction contained 3 bases not matched to a gene. CDR3 protein: CASSLRGQGADTQYF. The CDR3 nucleotides are TGCGCCAGCAGCTTGCGTGGACAGGGGGCAGATACGCAGTATTTT.

The chain employs TRBV15 and TRBJ1-5; D is undetermined. Germline V lookup: CDR1 LNHNV, CDR2 YYDKDF (reference sequence). This CDR3 region has 12 residues. V gave up 4 bases and J gave up 4 bases, with 5 bases separating them. The CDR3 here is CATSKQNQPQHF. The CDR3 DNA reads TGTGCCACCAGCAAACAAAATCAGCCCCAGCATTTT.

V gene TRBV7-2 combines with J gene TRBJ2-3; no clear D. Germline V CDR1 and CDR2: SGHTA, FQGNSA. The ends were cut back, 3 bases at V and 1 base at J, with 5 bases in the middle. This CDR3 is built from 13 residues. The CDR3 DNA reads TGTGCCAGCAGCTTGCAGGGCACAGATACGCAGTATTTT. Amino acids: CASSLQGTDTQYF.